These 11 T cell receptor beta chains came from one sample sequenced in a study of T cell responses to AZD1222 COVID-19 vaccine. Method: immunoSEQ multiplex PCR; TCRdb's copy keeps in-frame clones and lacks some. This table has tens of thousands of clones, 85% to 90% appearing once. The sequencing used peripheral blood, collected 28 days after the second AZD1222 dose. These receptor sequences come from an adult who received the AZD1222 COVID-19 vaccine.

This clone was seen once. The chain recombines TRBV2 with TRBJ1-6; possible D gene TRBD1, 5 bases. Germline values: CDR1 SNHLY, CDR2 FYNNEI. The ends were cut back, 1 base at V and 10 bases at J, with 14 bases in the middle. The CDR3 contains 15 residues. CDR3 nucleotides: TGTGCCAGCAGTGAAGGGGACGGGGCGCACTCACCCCTCCACTTT. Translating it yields CASSEGDGAHSPLHF.

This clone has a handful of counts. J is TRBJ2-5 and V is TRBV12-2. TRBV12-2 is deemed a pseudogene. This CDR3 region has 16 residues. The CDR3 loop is CASRFRGPGAGETQYF. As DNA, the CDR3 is TGTGCAAGTCGCTTCCGGGGTCCGGGGGCAGGAGAGACCCAGTACTTC.

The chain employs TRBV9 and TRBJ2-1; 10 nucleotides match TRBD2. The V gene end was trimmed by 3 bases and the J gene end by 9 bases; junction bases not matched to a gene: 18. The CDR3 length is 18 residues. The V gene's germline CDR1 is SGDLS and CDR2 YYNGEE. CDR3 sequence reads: CASSETAPAGGGEGEQFF. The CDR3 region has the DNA TGTGCCAGCAGCGAGACTGCACCAGCGGGAGGGGGTGAGGGTGAGCAGTTCTTC.

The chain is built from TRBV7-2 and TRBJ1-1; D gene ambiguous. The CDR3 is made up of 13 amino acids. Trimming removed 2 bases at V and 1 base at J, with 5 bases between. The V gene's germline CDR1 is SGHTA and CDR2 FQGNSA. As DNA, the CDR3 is TGTGCCAGCAGCTTATTGGGGAACACTGAAGCTTTCTTT. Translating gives CASSLLGNTEAFF.

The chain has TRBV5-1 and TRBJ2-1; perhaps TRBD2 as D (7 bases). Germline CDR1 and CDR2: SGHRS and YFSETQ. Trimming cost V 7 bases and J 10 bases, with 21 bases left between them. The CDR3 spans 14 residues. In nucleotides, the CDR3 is TGCGCCAGCTACCTAGGGGGGGGCCTGGTCGAGCAGTTCTTC. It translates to CASYLGGGLVEQFF.

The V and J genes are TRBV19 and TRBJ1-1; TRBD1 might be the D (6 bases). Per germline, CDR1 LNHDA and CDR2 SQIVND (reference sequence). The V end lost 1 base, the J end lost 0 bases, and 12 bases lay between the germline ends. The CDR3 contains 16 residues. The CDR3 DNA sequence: TGTGCCAGTAGTATAGGGGGGGCATTGATGAACACTGAAGCTTTCTTT. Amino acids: CASSIGGALMNTEAFF.

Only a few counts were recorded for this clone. CDR3 coding DNA: TGTGCCAGCAGCCAGGATGACAGGGGAAGGGGTGAAAAACTGTTTTTT. This sequence encodes CASSQDDRGRGEKLFF. The rearrangement links TRBV3-1 (or the pseudogene TRBV3-2) to TRBJ1-4; 8 bases fit TRBD1. The junction had 10 bases not matched to a gene; V was cut back by 3 bases and J by 7 bases. The CDR3 spans 16 residues. Germline V gene data show CDR1 as LGHDT and CDR2 as YNNKEL (reference sequence).

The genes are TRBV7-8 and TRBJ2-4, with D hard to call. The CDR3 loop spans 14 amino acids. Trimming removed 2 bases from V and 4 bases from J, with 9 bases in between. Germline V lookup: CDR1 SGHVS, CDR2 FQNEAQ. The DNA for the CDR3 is TGTGCCAGCAGCTTACAGGCCATTAAAAACATTCAGTACTTC. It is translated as CASSLQAIKNIQYF.

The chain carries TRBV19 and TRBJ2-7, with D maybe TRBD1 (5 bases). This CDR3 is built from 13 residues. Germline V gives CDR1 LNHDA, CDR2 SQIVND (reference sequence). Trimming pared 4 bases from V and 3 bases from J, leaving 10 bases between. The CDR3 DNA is TGTGCCAGTAGTACAGGGCTAGGCTACGAGCAGTACGTC. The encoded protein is CASSTGLGYEQYV.

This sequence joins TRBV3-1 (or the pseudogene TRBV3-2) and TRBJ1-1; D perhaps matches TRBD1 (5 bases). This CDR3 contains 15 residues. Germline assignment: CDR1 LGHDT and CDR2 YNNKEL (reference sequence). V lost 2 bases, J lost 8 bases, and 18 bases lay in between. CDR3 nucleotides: TGTGCCAGCAGCCAATTTGGGGCAGGGATCCCCGAAGCTTTCTTT. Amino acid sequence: CASSQFGAGIPEAFF.

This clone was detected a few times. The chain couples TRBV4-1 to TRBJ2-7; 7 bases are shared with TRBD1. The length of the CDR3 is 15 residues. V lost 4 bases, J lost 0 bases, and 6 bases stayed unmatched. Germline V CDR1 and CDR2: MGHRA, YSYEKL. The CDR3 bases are TGCGCCAGCAGCCCGGGACAGTCCTACTCCTACGAGCAGTACTTC. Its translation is CASSPGQSYSYEQYF.